This TCR beta chain appears in the sequencing data of a study of blood T cells in healthy people across ages. Study results and caveats: PBMC samples, being unsorted, prevented any conclusive comparison of naive and antigen-experienced cells. Aged donors had fewer naive CD4+ cells and lower diversity than long-lived donors.

CDR1 and CDR2 (germline): DFQATT, SNEGSKA (reference sequence). V lost 5 bases and J lost 2, with 13 bases in between. The CDR3 loop spans 14 amino acids. Worth noting for this clonotype: The antigen is undetermined.

A second PCR, run for about 7 to 11 cycles, used a sample-barcoded 5' primer plus a J-beta primer mix. TCRdb re-derived calls from the 5' RACE reads in MiXCR, one entry per CDR3 protein. The sample includes approximately 1,000,000 distinct CDR3 sequences, under 45% of them seen just once. Material for sequencing was blood. The chain uses TRBV20-1 and TRBJ1-5, with D possibly TRBD1 on 5 matching bases. The TCR originated in a woman aged 55-70 years in good health. The CDR3: CSAGGDSRNQPQHF. The CDR3 region has the DNA TGCAGTGCTGGGGGGGACTCTCGCAATCAGCCCCAGCATTTT.